These T cell receptor beta chains were read from a single sample in a study of cytomegalovirus exposure and HLA in healthy donors. Clones were read by immunoSEQ multiplex PCR, and TCRdb kept only the in-frame ones, dropping some. Among about 220,000 clones listed, over 80% were seen once. The sequencing sample was made of PBMCs. The source of these receptors is a woman aged 25 to 39 in good health and CMV-seropositive. The CDR3 runs from the conserved cysteine through the conserved F or W. The D gene is left open where the match is weak. Expanded clones are given a class, and other clones once, few, many or no size at all.

DNA: TGTGCCAGCAGTCCAGCTAGCGGGAGTTGGATGAACGAGCAGTACTTC
CDR3: CASSPASGSWMNEQYF
size: -
length: 16
D: TRBD2
V: TRBV5-4
J: TRBJ2-7

DNA: TGTGCCAGCAGCTTAGCGGCAGGGCCGAACGAGCAGTACTTC
CDR3: CASSLAAGPNEQYF
size: -
length: 14
D: -
V: TRBV7-2
J: TRBJ2-7

DNA: TGTGCCAGCAGCCCGGGACTAGCGGGAGTCAATGAGCAGTTCTTC
CDR3: CASSPGLAGVNEQFF
size: -
length: 15
D: TRBD2
V: TRBV11-3
J: TRBJ2-1

DNA: TGTGCCAGCAGCATCGGACTGGTGGACAATCAGCCCCAGCATTTT
CDR3: CASSIGLVDNQPQHF
size: -
length: 15
D: -
V: TRBV5-8
J: TRBJ1-5

DNA: TGTGCCAGCAGTCCCGAAGCAGATACGCAGTATTTT
CDR3: CASSPEADTQYF
size: -
length: 12
D: -
V: TRBV6-6
J: TRBJ2-3

DNA: TGTGCCAGTTACGAGGGGGTAGGCGGGGAGCTGTTTTTT
CDR3: CASYEGVGGELFF
size: -
length: 13
D: -
V: TRBV27
J: TRBJ2-2

DNA: TGTGCCAGCAGCTTGGGAGTCTTTGCCTACGAGCAGTACTTC
CDR3: CASSLGVFAYEQYF
size: -
length: 14
D: -
V: TRBV5-6
J: TRBJ2-7

DNA: TGTGCCTGGAGTGGCAACCTCCAGCAAAATGGAAACACCATATATTTT
CDR3: CAWSGNLQQNGNTIYF
size: -
length: 16
D: -
V: TRBV30
J: TRBJ1-3

DNA: TGCGCCAGCAGCTTGGTCGGGCTAAGCACAGATACGCAGTATTTT
CDR3: CASSLVGLSTDTQYF
size: -
length: 15
D: -
V: TRBV5-1
J: TRBJ2-3

DNA: TGTGCCAGCAGTGAACGAGGGAGCTCCTACGAGCAGTACTTC
CDR3: CASSERGSSYEQYF
size: -
length: 14
D: -
V: TRBV6-1
J: TRBJ2-7

DNA: TGTGCCAGCACTCAAAGAAATGAGCAGTTCTTC
CDR3: CASTQRNEQFF
size: -
length: 11
D: -
V: TRBV27
J: TRBJ2-1

DNA: TGTGCCAGTAGTCCACCGGGACAGCAAAGCCTATATAGCAATCAGCCCCAGCATTTT
CDR3: CASSPPGQQSLYSNQPQHF
size: -
length: 19
D: TRBD1
V: TRBV19
J: TRBJ1-5

DNA: TGTGCCAGCGGGGAAGGGTTCACTGAAGCTTTCTTT
CDR3: CASGEGFTEAFF
size: -
length: 12
D: -
V: TRBV2
J: TRBJ1-1

DNA: TGTGCCAGCAGCCAAGTCCGGGGCCGGCGGGGCACAGATACGCAGTATTTT
CDR3: CASSQVRGRRGTDTQYF
size: -
length: 17
D: -
V: TRBV5-6
J: TRBJ2-3

DNA: TGTGCCAGCAGCCTAGACAGAAGATCTCTCTATGGCTACACCTTC
CDR3: CASSLDRRSLYGYTF
size: -
length: 15
D: -
V: TRBV27
J: TRBJ1-2

DNA: TGTGCCAGCAGGGTTTCAGTCACTCAGCCCCAGCATTTT
CDR3: CASRVSVTQPQHF
size: -
length: 13
D: -
V: TRBV27
J: TRBJ1-5

DNA: TGTGCCAGCAGCTTGAGGGAGAGCTCTGGAAACACCATATATTTT
CDR3: CASSLRESSGNTIYF
size: -
length: 15
D: -
V: TRBV5-8
J: TRBJ1-3

DNA: TGTGCCAGCAGTCAAAAGGGGGAGCAGTACTTC
CDR3: CASSQKGEQYF
size: -
length: 11
D: -
V: TRBV21-1
J: TRBJ2-7

DNA: TGTGCCAGCAGCTCTTTACTCGCGGGCAATGAGCAGTTCTTC
CDR3: CASSSLLAGNEQFF
size: -
length: 14
D: -
V: TRBV6-5
J: TRBJ2-1

DNA: TGTGCCTGGAGCCATTCCCCGGGATATAGCAATCAGCCCCAGCATTTT
CDR3: CAWSHSPGYSNQPQHF
size: -
length: 16
D: -
V: TRBV30
J: TRBJ1-5

DNA: TGTGCCAGCAGTGAAAGCTACCCCCAAGAGACCCAGTACTTC
CDR3: CASSESYPQETQYF
size: -
length: 14
D: -
V: TRBV6-1
J: TRBJ2-5

DNA: TGTGCCTGGTGCCCCCGCTCCTACAATGAGCAGTTCTTC
CDR3: CAWCPRSYNEQFF
size: -
length: 13
D: -
V: TRBV30
J: TRBJ2-1

DNA: TGTGCCAGCAGCTTAAGGGACGGCTATGGCTACACCTTC
CDR3: CASSLRDGYGYTF
size: few
length: 13
D: -
V: TRBV11-2
J: TRBJ1-2

DNA: TGCAGCGTGGCGGACGGTACTAGCACAGATACGCAGTATTTT
CDR3: CSVADGTSTDTQYF
size: -
length: 14
D: -
V: TRBV29-1
J: TRBJ2-3

DNA: TGTGCCAGCAAGTGGGAGGCGAACACCGGGGAGCTGTTTTTT
CDR3: CASKWEANTGELFF
size: -
length: 14
D: -
V: TRBV6-5
J: TRBJ2-2

DNA: TGTGCCAGCAGCTTACGTTATGTCTCCACAGATACGCAGTATTTT
CDR3: CASSLRYVSTDTQYF
size: -
length: 15
D: -
V: TRBV7-2
J: TRBJ2-3

DNA: TGTGCCAGCAGTTACCTAGCGGGAGGGGACGAGCAGTACTTC
CDR3: CASSYLAGGDEQYF
size: -
length: 14
D: TRBD2
V: TRBV6-6
J: TRBJ2-7

DNA: TGTGCCAGCAGTGTGCGGTCCCGCGGTGGCTACACCTTC
CDR3: CASSVRSRGGYTF
size: -
length: 13
D: -
V: TRBV6-1
J: TRBJ1-2

DNA: TGTGCCAGCAGCTTTGGGACTAGCGGGAGTAGGGAGCAGTACTTC
CDR3: CASSFGTSGSREQYF
size: -
length: 15
D: TRBD2
V: TRBV5-6
J: TRBJ2-7

DNA: TGTGCCAGCAGTTTTCTGGAACAGGGGATTAACTATGGCTACACCTTC
CDR3: CASSFLEQGINYGYTF
size: -
length: 16
D: TRBD1
V: TRBV27
J: TRBJ1-2

DNA: TGTGCCAGCAGCTTACAGCTGGATCAGCCCCAGCATTTT
CDR3: CASSLQLDQPQHF
size: -
length: 13
D: -
V: TRBV7-8
J: TRBJ1-5

DNA: TGTGCCATCGGCCGGGACACGCTGAAATCTGAAGCTTTCTTT
CDR3: CAIGRDTLKSEAFF
size: -
length: 14
D: -
V: TRBV10-3
J: TRBJ1-1

DNA: TGTGCCAGCAGCAAACTAGCGGGAGGGATCAATGAGCAGTTCTTC
CDR3: CASSKLAGGINEQFF
size: -
length: 15
D: TRBD2
V: TRBV7-6
J: TRBJ2-1

DNA: TGTGCCTGGAGTGGCCCCTTGGGGATCCCTGAAGCTTTCTTT
CDR3: CAWSGPLGIPEAFF
size: few
length: 14
D: -
V: TRBV30
J: TRBJ1-1

DNA: TGTGCCAGCAGCCCATATGTTGGGACCTCATACGAGCAGTACTTC
CDR3: CASSPYVGTSYEQYF
size: -
length: 15
D: -
V: TRBV7-6
J: TRBJ2-7

DNA: TGTGCCAGCAGCTTGGCCGCAGGGGTGTCTAGGTTAACTGAAGCTTTCTTT
CDR3: CASSLAAGVSRLTEAFF
size: -
length: 17
D: -
V: TRBV5-4
J: TRBJ1-1

DNA: TGTGCCACCAGCAGAGGCCGGGCCAGCTCCTACGAGCAGTACTTC
CDR3: CATSRGRASSYEQYF
size: -
length: 15
D: -
V: TRBV15
J: TRBJ2-7

DNA: TGTGCCAGCAGTGAAGCGCTAGGGGGAGTGAAGAGGGCCCAGTACTTC
CDR3: CASSEALGGVKRAQYF
size: -
length: 16
D: -
V: TRBV6-1
J: TRBJ2-5

DNA: TGTGCCTGGAGTGTACAAGGGGGCTTTGGGTATGGCTACACCTTC
CDR3: CAWSVQGGFGYGYTF
size: -
length: 15
D: TRBD1
V: TRBV30
J: TRBJ1-2

DNA: TGTGCCATCAGTCCGACCGGGACAGGGTGGCCGAACACCGGGGAGCTGTTTTTT
CDR3: CAISPTGTGWPNTGELFF
size: -
length: 18
D: TRBD1
V: TRBV10-3
J: TRBJ2-2

DNA: TGTGCCAGCAGCCCCGGCCTGGGGACCTACGAGCAGTACTTC
CDR3: CASSPGLGTYEQYF
size: -
length: 14
D: -
V: TRBV13
J: TRBJ2-7

DNA: TGTGCCAGCAGCGTAGGGAATAGCGGAAATTACAATGAGCAGTTCTTC
CDR3: CASSVGNSGNYNEQFF
size: -
length: 16
D: -
V: TRBV9
J: TRBJ2-1

DNA: TGCGCCAGCAGCCAAGCTACGGGATTTAACTATGGCTACACCTTC
CDR3: CASSQATGFNYGYTF
size: -
length: 15
D: -
V: TRBV4-3
J: TRBJ1-2

DNA: TGTGCCTGGAGAGGGGAGGGCCCTAACACTGAAGCTTTCTTT
CDR3: CAWRGEGPNTEAFF
size: -
length: 14
D: -
V: TRBV30
J: TRBJ1-1

DNA: TGTGCCAGCTCACCTTCCGGGGGGGCTCACTTCTACGAGCAGTACTTC
CDR3: CASSPSGGAHFYEQYF
size: -
length: 16
D: TRBD2
V: TRBV18
J: TRBJ2-7

DNA: TGTGCGTGCAGCTCGCGGGCAAACTACGAGCAGTACTTC
CDR3: CACSSRANYEQYF
size: -
length: 13
D: -
V: TRBV5-6
J: TRBJ2-7

DNA: TGTGCCAGCAGCTTGAACAGCGGCACTGGGGAGCAGTACTTC
CDR3: CASSLNSGTGEQYF
size: -
length: 14
D: -
V: TRBV7-8
J: TRBJ2-7

DNA: TGTGCCAGCAGCCAAGGGGGGGCCTACAATGAGCAGTTCTTC
CDR3: CASSQGGAYNEQFF
size: -
length: 14
D: -
V: TRBV14
J: TRBJ2-1

DNA: TGTGCCTGGGTCAGGGCCGGGGGAACGGTCACAGATACGCAGTATTTT
CDR3: CAWVRAGGTVTDTQYF
size: many
length: 16
D: -
V: TRBV30
J: TRBJ2-3

DNA: TGTGCCACCAGCAGAGTTAGCGGGGGCTCCTACAATGAGCAGTTCTTC
CDR3: CATSRVSGGSYNEQFF
size: -
length: 16
D: TRBD2
V: TRBV15
J: TRBJ2-1

DNA: TGCAGCGTTGGAGCTCCCCCCTACGAGCAGTACTTC
CDR3: CSVGAPPYEQYF
size: -
length: 12
D: -
V: TRBV29-1
J: TRBJ2-7

DNA: TGCGCCAGCAGCTCCGGGCCCTCTGGAAACACCATATATTTT
CDR3: CASSSGPSGNTIYF
size: few
length: 14
D: -
V: TRBV5-1
J: TRBJ1-3

DNA: TGTGCCAGCAGCTTGAAATGGCGGCAAGAGACCCAGTACTTC
CDR3: CASSLKWRQETQYF
size: -
length: 14
D: -
V: TRBV5-4
J: TRBJ2-5

DNA: TGTGCCAGCAGTGAAAGGGGGACGTTTAACTATGGCTACACCTTC
CDR3: CASSERGTFNYGYTF
size: -
length: 15
D: -
V: TRBV6-1
J: TRBJ1-2

DNA: TGTGCCAGCACCAAAGGGGGTAACTATGGCTACACCTTC
CDR3: CASTKGGNYGYTF
size: few
length: 13
D: -
V: TRBV27
J: TRBJ1-2

DNA: TGTGCCAGCAGTGACTGGGAGGGGGGCTACACCTTC
CDR3: CASSDWEGGYTF
size: -
length: 12
D: -
V: TRBV6-1
J: TRBJ1-2

DNA: TGCAGCGTTGTTGGGGGAATAAGGGACAGATTGTTCGATACGCAGTATTTT
CDR3: CSVVGGIRDRLFDTQYF
size: -
length: 17
D: TRBD1
V: TRBV29-1
J: TRBJ2-3

DNA: TGTGCCTGGAGTGGCGGCCCGGGGCAGTACTTC
CDR3: CAWSGGPGQYF
size: few
length: 11
D: -
V: TRBV30
J: TRBJ2-7